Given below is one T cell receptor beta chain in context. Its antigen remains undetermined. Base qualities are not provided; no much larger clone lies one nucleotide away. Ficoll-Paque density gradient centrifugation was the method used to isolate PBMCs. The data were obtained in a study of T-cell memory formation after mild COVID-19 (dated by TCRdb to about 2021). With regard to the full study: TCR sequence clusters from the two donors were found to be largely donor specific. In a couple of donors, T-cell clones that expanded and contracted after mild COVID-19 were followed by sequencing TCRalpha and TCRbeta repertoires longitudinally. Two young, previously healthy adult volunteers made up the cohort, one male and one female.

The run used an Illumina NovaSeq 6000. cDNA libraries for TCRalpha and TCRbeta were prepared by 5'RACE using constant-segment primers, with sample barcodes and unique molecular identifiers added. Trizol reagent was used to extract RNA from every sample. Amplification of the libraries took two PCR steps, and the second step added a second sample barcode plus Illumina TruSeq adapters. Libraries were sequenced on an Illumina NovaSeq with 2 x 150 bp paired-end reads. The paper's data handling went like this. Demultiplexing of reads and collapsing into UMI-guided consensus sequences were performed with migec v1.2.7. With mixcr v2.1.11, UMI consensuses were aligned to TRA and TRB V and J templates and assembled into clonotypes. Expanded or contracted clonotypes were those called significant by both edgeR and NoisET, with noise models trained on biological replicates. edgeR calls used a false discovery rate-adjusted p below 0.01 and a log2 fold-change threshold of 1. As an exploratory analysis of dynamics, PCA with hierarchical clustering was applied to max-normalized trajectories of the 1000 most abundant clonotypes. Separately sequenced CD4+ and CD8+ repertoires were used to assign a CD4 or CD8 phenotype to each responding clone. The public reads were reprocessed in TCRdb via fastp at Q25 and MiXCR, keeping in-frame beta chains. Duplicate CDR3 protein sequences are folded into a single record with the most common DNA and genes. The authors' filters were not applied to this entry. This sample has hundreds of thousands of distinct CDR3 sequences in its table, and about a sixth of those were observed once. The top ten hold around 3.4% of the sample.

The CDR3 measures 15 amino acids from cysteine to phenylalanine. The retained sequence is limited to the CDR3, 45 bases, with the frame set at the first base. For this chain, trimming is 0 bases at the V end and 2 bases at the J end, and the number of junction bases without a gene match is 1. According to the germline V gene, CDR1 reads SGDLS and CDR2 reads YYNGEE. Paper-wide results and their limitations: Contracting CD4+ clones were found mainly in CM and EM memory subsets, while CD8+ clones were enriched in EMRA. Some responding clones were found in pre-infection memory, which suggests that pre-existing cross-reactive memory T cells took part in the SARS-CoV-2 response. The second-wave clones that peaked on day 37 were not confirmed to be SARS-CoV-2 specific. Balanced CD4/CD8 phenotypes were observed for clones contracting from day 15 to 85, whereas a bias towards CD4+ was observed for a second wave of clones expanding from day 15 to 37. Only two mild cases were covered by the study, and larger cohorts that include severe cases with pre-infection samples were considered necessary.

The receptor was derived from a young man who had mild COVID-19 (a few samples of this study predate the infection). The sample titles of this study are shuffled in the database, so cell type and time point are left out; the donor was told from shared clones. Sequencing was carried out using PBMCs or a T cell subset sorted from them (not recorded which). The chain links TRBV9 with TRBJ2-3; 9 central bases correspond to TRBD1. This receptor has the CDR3 CASSVGQGVTDTQYF. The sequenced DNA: TGTGCCAGCAGCGTAGGACAGGGGGTCACAGATACGCAGTATTTT.